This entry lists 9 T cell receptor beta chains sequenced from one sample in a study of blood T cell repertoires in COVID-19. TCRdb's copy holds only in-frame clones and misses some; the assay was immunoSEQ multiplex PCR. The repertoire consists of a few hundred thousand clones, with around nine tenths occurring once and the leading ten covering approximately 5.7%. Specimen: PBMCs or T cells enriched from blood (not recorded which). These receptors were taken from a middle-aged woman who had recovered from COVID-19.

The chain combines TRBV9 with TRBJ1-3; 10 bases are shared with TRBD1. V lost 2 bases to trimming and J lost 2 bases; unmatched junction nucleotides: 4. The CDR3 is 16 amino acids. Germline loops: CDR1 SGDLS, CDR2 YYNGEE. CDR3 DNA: TGTGCCAGCAGCGTCCGGGACAGGGGTGCTGGAAACACCATATATTTT. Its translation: CASSVRDRGAGNTIYF.

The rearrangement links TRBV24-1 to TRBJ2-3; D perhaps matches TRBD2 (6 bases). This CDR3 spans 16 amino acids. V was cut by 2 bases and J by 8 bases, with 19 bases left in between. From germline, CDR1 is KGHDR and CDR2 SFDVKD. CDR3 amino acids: CATSDSGLAIGVTQYF. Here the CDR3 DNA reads TGTGCCACCAGTGATTCGGGACTGGCCATTGGAGTTACGCAGTATTTT.

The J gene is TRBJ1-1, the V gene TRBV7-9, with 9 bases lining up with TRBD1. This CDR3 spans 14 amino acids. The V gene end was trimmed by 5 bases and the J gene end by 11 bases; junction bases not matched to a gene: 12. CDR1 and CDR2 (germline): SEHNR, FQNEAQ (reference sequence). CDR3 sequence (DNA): TGTGCCAGCAGCCAAAACAGGGGGCTGGTTTCGGCTTTCTTT. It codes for CASSQNRGLVSAFF.

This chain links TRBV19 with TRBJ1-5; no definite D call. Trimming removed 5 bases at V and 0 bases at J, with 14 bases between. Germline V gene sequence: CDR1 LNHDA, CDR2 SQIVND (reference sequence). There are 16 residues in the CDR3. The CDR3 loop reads CASSPSGFYSNQPQHF. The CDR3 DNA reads TGTGCCAGTAGTCCCTCAGGATTTTATAGCAATCAGCCCCAGCATTTT. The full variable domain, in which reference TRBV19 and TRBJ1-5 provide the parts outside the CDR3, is DGGITQSPKYLFRKEGQNVTLSCEQNLNHDAMYWYRQDPGQGLRLIYYSQIVNDFQKGDIAEGYSVSREKKESFPLTVTSAQKNPTAFYLCASSPSGFYSNQPQHFGDGTRLSIL.

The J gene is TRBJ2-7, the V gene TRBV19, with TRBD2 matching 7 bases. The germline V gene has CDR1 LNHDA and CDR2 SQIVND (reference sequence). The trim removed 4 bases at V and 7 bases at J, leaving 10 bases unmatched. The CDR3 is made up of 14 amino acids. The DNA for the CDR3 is TGTGCCAGTAGTACTATCCCACTAGCGCGTGAGCAGTACTTC. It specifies CASSTIPLAREQYF.

The CDR3 sequence is CARSLDRGAGELFF. The DNA for the CDR3 is TGTGCCAGAAGCTTGGACAGGGGGGCCGGGGAGCTGTTTTTT. The rearrangement joins TRBV5-3 to TRBJ2-2, with 8 bases lining up with TRBD1. TRBV5-3 has ORF status, its function being uncertain. The V gene end was trimmed by 0 bases and the J gene end by 6 bases; junction bases not matched to a gene: 1. The CDR3 sequence is 14 residues long.

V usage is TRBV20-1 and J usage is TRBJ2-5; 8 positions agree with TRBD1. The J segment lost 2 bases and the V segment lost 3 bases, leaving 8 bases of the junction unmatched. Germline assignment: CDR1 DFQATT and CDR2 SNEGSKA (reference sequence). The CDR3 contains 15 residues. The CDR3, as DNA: TGCAGTGCTAGTAGACAGGGGATTGTGCAAGAGACCCAGTACTTC. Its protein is CSASRQGIVQETQYF.

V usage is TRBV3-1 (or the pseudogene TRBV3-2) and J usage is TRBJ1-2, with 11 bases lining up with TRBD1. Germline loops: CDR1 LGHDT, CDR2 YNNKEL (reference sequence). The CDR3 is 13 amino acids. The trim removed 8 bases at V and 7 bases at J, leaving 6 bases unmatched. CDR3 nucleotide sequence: TGTGCCAGCGGGGACAGGGGGGGAGGTGGCTACACCTTC. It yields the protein CASGDRGGGGYTF.

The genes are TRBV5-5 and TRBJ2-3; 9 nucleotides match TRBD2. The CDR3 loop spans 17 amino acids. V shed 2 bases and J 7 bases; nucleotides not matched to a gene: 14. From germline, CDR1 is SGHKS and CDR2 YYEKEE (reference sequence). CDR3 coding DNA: TGTGCCAGCAGCTTCCTAGCGGGATCTTCCGATCGGAATACGCAGTATTTT. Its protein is CASSFLAGSSDRNTQYF.